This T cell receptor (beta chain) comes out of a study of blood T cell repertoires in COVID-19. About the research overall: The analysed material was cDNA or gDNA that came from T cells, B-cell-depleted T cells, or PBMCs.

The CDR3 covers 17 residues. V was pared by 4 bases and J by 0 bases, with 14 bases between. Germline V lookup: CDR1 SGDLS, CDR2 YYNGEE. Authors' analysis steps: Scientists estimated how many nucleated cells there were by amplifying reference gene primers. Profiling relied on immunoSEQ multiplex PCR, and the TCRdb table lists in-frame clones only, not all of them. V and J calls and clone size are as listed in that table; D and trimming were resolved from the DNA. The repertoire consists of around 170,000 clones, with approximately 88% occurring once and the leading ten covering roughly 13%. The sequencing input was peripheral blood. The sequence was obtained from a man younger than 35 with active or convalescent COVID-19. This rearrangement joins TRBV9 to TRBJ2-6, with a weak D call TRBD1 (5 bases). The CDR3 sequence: CASSLTIGVSGANVLTF. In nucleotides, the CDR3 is TGTGCCAGCAGCCTCACAATAGGGGTCTCTGGGGCCAACGTCCTGACTTTC. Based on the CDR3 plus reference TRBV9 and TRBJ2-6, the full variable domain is DSGVTQTPKHLITATGQRVTLRCSPRSGDLSVYWYQQSLDQGLQFLIQYYNGEERAKGNILERFSAQQFPDLHSELNLSSLELGDSALYFCASSLTIGVSGANVLTFGAGSRLTVL.